A single sample gave rise to the 4 T cell receptor beta chains below, sequenced in a study of cytomegalovirus exposure and HLA in healthy donors. PCR employed 60 Vbeta and 13 Jbeta primers. Clones were sequenced by immunoSEQ multiplex PCR, and TCRdb holds only the in-frame ones, with some missing. In the table there are roughly 120,000 clones, about 75% of which are singletons. The sample consisted of PBMCs. All receptors derive from a man between 60 and 70 years old in good health and CMV-seropositive.

The DNA for the CDR3 is TGTGCCAGCAGTTACTTGCGGGAGGGTCAACGCGAGCAGTACTTC. The encoded protein is CASSYLREGQREQYF. The chain couples TRBV6-5 to TRBJ2-7; 9 bases are a match to TRBD2. The CDR3 is made up of 15 amino acids. Germline CDR1 reads MNHEY; CDR2 reads SVGAGI. Trimming removed 1 base from V and 6 bases from J; junction bases left unmatched: 7.

The V gene is TRBV7-3, the J gene TRBJ2-7, with 11 bases matching TRBD1. Germline assignment: CDR1 SGHTA and CDR2 FQGTGA. The CDR3 loop spans 19 amino acids. Trimming removed 4 bases from V and 1 base from J; junction bases left unmatched: 15. CDR3 sequence: CASSSAGAMGTGGSYEQYF. The CDR3, as DNA: TGTGCCAGCAGCTCCGCAGGGGCAATGGGGACAGGGGGATCCTACGAGCAGTACTTC.

This sequence joins TRBV28 and TRBJ2-5; TRBD2 matches 9 bases. The J segment lost 5 bases and the V segment lost 11 bases, leaving 12 bases of the junction unmatched. Germline V gene data show CDR1 as MDHEN and CDR2 as SYDVKM. The CDR3 is made up of 14 amino acids. This chain's CDR3 is CALGGGRAGETQYF. The CDR3 DNA reads TGTGCCCTCGGTGGCGGGAGGGCCGGGGAGACCCAGTACTTC. The full variable domain, in which reference TRBV28 and TRBJ2-5 provide the parts outside the CDR3, is DVKVTQSSRYLVKRTGEKVFLECVQDMDHENMFWYRQDPGLGLRLIYFSYDVKMKEKGDIPEGYSVSREKKERFSLILESASTNQTSMYLCALGGGRAGETQYFGPGTRLLVL.

The genes are TRBV11-2 and TRBJ1-1, with D hard to call. Deletions cut 5 bases from V and 1 base from J, with 8 bases between. CDR3 length equals 13 residues. Germline assignment: CDR1 SGHAT and CDR2 FQNNGV. The CDR3 DNA follows: TGTGCCAGCAGCGGCGACTGGAACACTGAAGCTTTCTTT. It is translated as CASSGDWNTEAFF.